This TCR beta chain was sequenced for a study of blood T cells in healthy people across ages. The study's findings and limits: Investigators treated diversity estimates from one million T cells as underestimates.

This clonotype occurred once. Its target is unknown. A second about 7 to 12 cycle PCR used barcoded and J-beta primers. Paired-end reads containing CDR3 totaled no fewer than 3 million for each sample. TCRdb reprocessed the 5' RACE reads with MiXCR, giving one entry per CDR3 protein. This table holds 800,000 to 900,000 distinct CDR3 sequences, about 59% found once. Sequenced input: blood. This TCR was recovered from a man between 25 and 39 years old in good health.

Here the CDR3 DNA reads TGTGCCAGCAGAAGCAGGGTTCTAGCGGCTTCCTACGAGCAGTACTTC. It specifies CASRSRVLAASYEQYF. The chain couples TRBV2 to TRBJ2-5; 7 nucleotides line up with TRBD2. TRBJ2-7 matches the DNA end more closely, so the J call is doubtful. The germline V gene has CDR1 SNHLY and CDR2 FYNNEI. The CDR3 covers 16 residues.